Each of the 27 T cell receptor beta chains below was sequenced from the same sample in a study of cytomegalovirus exposure and HLA in healthy donors. The PCR employed 60 Vbeta primers together with 13 Jbeta primers. Method: immunoSEQ multiplex PCR; TCRdb's copy keeps in-frame clones and lacks some. The sample records some 100,000 clones, roughly 60% being singletons. Sequenced input: PBMCs. The receptors were gathered from a woman aged 25 to 45 in good health and CMV-seropositive.

The gene calls are TRBV6-6 and TRBJ2-3, with a possible D match to TRBD2 (6 bases). Trimming cost V 7 bases and J 4 bases, with 12 bases left between them. This CDR3 region has 13 residues. Looked up from germline, CDR1 is MNHNY and CDR2 is SVGAGI (reference sequence). As DNA, the CDR3 is TGTGCCAGCAATCGGGGGAGTGCAGATACGCAGTATTTT. This translates into CASNRGSADTQYF.

This clone was detected only a few times. The rearrangement links TRBV27 to TRBJ1-3, with D maybe TRBD1 (5 bases). The CDR3 consists of 15 residues. CDR1 and CDR2 from the germline V gene are MNHEY and SMNVEV (reference sequence). V lost 3 bases, J lost 2 bases, and 11 bases lay in between. The DNA for the CDR3 is TGTGCCAGCAGTTTGGTCGGGGGGGCTGGAAACACCATATATTTT. Translation: CASSLVGGAGNTIYF.

The rearrangement joins TRBV30 to TRBJ1-1; TRBD1 agrees at 7 bases. This CDR3 is 14 amino acids long. V lost 3 bases and J lost 5; bases outside the gene matches: 9. CDR1 and CDR2 from the germline V gene are GTSNPN and SVGIG (reference sequence). CDR3 DNA sequence: TGTGCCTGGAGGCCACAGGGGTCCAGGACTGAAGCTTTCTTT. This gives the protein CAWRPQGSRTEAFF. Supplemented by reference TRBV30 and TRBJ1-1, the full variable domain reads SQTIHQWPATLVQPVGSPLSLECTVEGTSNPNLYWYRQAAGRGLQLLFYSVGIGQISSEVPQNLSASRPQDRQFILSSKKLLLSDSGFYLCAWRPQGSRTEAFFGQGTRLTVV.

V usage is TRBV10-3 and J usage is TRBJ2-2, with 9 positions matching TRBD1. J lost 6 bases, V lost 6 bases, and 5 bases had no gene match. The CDR3 totals 14 residues. Germline-derived CDR1 and CDR2 are ENHRY and SYGVKD. The CDR3 nucleotides are TGTGCCATCAGGGGGACAGGGTCTCCCGGGGAGCTGTTTTTT. Residues: CAIRGTGSPGELFF.

CDR3 nucleotides: TGCGCCAGCAGCTTGGGAGGGGGCAATGAAAAACTGTTTTTT. It specifies CASSLGGGNEKLFF. The V call is TRBV5-1, the J call TRBJ1-4; 7 bases agree with TRBD1. This CDR3 is built from 14 residues. Trimming removed 0 bases from V and 5 bases from J; junction bases left unmatched: 1. CDR1 and CDR2 (germline): SGHRS, YFSETQ. The entire variable domain, with the rest obtained from reference TRBV5-1 and TRBJ1-4, is as follows: KAGVTQTPRYLIKTRGQQVTLSCSPISGHRSVSWYQQTPGQGLQFLFEYFSETQRNKGNFPGRFSGRQFSNSRSEMNVSTLELGDSALYLCASSLGGGNEKLFFGSGTQLSVL.

The rearrangement uses TRBV30 and TRBJ1-4; a weak D match, TRBD1 (6 bases). V shed 4 bases and J shed 7 bases, with 16 bases lying between them. CDR3 size: 14 residues. Germline V gene sequence: CDR1 GTSNPN, CDR2 SVGIG (reference sequence). The CDR3 DNA reads TGTGCCTGGAATGGGGGGGGCGTTGGTGAAAAACTGTTTTTT. It codes for CAWNGGGVGEKLFF.

The rearrangement joins TRBV19 to TRBJ1-5; no definite D call. In germline, CDR1 is LNHDA, CDR2 SQIVND (reference sequence). This CDR3 contains 13 residues. V lost 4 bases, J lost 4 bases, and 8 bases lay in between. CDR3 loop: CASSTTRNQPQHF. The CDR3 DNA reads as TGTGCCAGTAGTACAACTCGGAATCAGCCCCAGCATTTT. The whole variable domain, remainder taken from reference TRBV19 and TRBJ1-5, is DGGITQSPKYLFRKEGQNVTLSCEQNLNHDAMYWYRQDPGQGLRLIYYSQIVNDFQKGDIAEGYSVSREKKESFPLTVTSAQKNPTAFYLCASSTTRNQPQHFGDGTRLSIL.

V and J are TRBV10-3 and TRBJ2-1, with unresolved D. Germline V gives CDR1 ENHRY, CDR2 SYGVKD. Trimming pared 3 bases from V and 4 bases from J, leaving 10 bases between. The CDR3 runs to 14 residues. CDR3 in amino acids: CAISDVASYNEQFF. The CDR3, as DNA: TGTGCCATCAGTGACGTGGCCTCTTACAATGAGCAGTTCTTC.

The genes are TRBV7-9 and TRBJ2-3; 10 positions match TRBD2. With V trimmed by 5 bases and J by 2 bases, 13 bases remained unmatched. CDR1 is SEHNR and CDR2 is FQNEAQ in the germline V gene (reference sequence). The CDR3 contains 18 residues. The CDR3 DNA reads TGTGCCAGCAGCCCCCCCCGGGGTAGCGGGGGGCCCACAGATACGCAGTATTTT. It translates to CASSPPRGSGGPTDTQYF.

The CDR3 sequence is CSVLAGGYGYTF. In DNA, the CDR3 is TGCAGCGTTTTGGCCGGCGGCTATGGCTACACCTTC. The chain uses TRBV29-1 and TRBJ1-2; D call uncertain. Germline-derived CDR1 and CDR2 are SQVTM and ANQGSEA. The V end was cut by 5 bases, the J end by 4 bases, with 11 bases between. The CDR3 totals 12 residues.

This chain uses TRBV5-6 with TRBJ2-2, with D maybe TRBD1 (6 bases). CDR3 length: 16 amino acids. From germline, CDR1 is SGHDT and CDR2 YYEEEE. Trimming shortened V by 2 bases and J by 4 bases, and 15 bases separated the two germline ends. CDR3 sequence (DNA): TGTGCCAGCAGCTTTGGCAGGGGATTTTCCACCGGGGAGCTGTTTTTT. It is translated as CASSFGRGFSTGELFF. Using reference TRBV5-6 and TRBJ2-2 for the parts outside the CDR3, the full variable domain is DAGVTQSPTHLIKTRGQQVTLRCSPKSGHDTVSWYQQALGQGPQFIFQYYEEEERQRGNFPDRFSGHQFPNYSSELNVNALLLGDSALYLCASSFGRGFSTGELFFGEGSRLTVL.

J is TRBJ1-4 and V is TRBV4-1; D ambiguous. CDR3 size: 13 residues. The V end lost 3 bases, the J end lost 8 bases, and 10 bases lay between the germline ends. Germline values: CDR1 MGHRA, CDR2 YSYEKL. CDR3 in amino acids: CASSHTGKEKLFF. DNA for the CDR3: TGCGCCAGCAGCCACACCGGGAAAGAAAAACTGTTTTTT.

The rearrangement links TRBV6-5 to TRBJ2-3; the match to TRBD2 covers 8 bases. This CDR3 spans 15 amino acids. The germline V gene has CDR1 MNHEY and CDR2 SVGAGI. The junction had 7 bases not matched to a gene; V was cut back by 5 bases and J by 3 bases. CDR3 DNA sequence: TGTGCCAGCAGTGCCCCCAGCGGGGGAACAGATACGCAGTATTTT. Its translation: CASSAPSGGTDTQYF.

The genes are TRBV7-7 and TRBJ2-1; D possibly corresponds to TRBD2 (6 bases). The germline CDR1 and CDR2 sequences are SSHAT and FNYEAQ (reference sequence). Trimming stripped 5 bases from V and 2 bases from J, with 13 bases between. This CDR3 contains 15 residues. DNA for the CDR3: TGTGCCAGCAGCCGGAACCCGGGGGCCTACAATGAGCAGTTCTTC. This translates into CASSRNPGAYNEQFF.

The sample holds a few counts of this clone. The V and J genes are TRBV19 and TRBJ1-5, with TRBD1 matching over 9 bases. Germline CDR1 LNHDA, CDR2 SQIVND (reference sequence). The trim removed 3 bases at V and 7 bases at J, leaving 7 bases unmatched. CDR3 length: 15 amino acids. The CDR3 nucleotides are TGTGCCAGTAGTATGGGGACAGGGATAAGACAGCCCCAGCATTTT. Translated: CASSMGTGIRQPQHF.

As regards this clone: Germline and junction disagree at one end, which may indicate a read error. The V gene is TRBV6-5, the J gene TRBJ2-2; the D gene is possibly TRBD1 (6 bases). The CDR3 totals 15 residues. From germline, CDR1 is MNHEY and CDR2 SVGAGI. For the CDR3, the DNA is TGTGCCAGCCGTTACGGGACACAGAACACCGGGGAGCTGTTTTTT. This sequence encodes CASRYGTQNTGELFF.

The CDR3 here is CASSRIGGTGVNIQYF. The CDR3 DNA reads TGCGCCAGCAGCCGAATCGGTGGGACAGGGGTAAACATTCAGTACTTC. V is TRBV5-1 and J is TRBJ2-4; 10 positions agree with TRBD1. V lost 4 bases, J lost 6 bases, and 10 bases stayed unmatched. Germline CDR1 reads SGHRS; CDR2 reads YFSETQ. CDR3 size: 16 residues.

The chain joins TRBV2 to TRBJ2-1; D is undetermined. V dropped 3 bases and J dropped 6 bases, with 9 bases sitting between them. The germline gives CDR1 SNHLY, CDR2 FYNNEI. The CDR3 consists of 13 residues. Here the CDR3 DNA reads TGTGCCAGCAGTGAGATGGCTTTCAATGAGCAGTTCTTC. Residues: CASSEMAFNEQFF.

The chain couples TRBV10-1 to TRBJ2-3, with 15 positions matching TRBD2. Germline V gene sequence: CDR1 WNHNN, CDR2 SYGVQD (reference sequence). J lost 4 bases, V lost 8 bases, and 16 bases had no gene match. This CDR3 contains 19 residues. CDR3 in DNA: TGCGCCAGCGGGACAGGGGAAGGACTAGCGGGGGGGCCCGCAGATACGCAGTATTTT. This translates into CASGTGEGLAGGPADTQYF.

The chain uses TRBV27 and TRBJ1-2; possible D gene TRBD1, 5 bases. V was pared by 4 bases and J by 4 bases, with 13 bases between. The germline gives CDR1 MNHEY, CDR2 SMNVEV (reference sequence). This CDR3 contains 14 residues. CDR3 DNA: TGTGCCAGCAGTTCGCTACAGGCGATCTATGGCTACACCTTC. Translating it yields CASSSLQAIYGYTF.

The genes are TRBV5-1 and TRBJ2-4, with 11 bases identical to TRBD1. The CDR3 is 14 amino acids. Germline V gives CDR1 SGHRS, CDR2 YFSETQ. Trimming cost V 5 bases and J 5 bases; bases outside gene matches: 3. CDR3 nucleotide sequence: TGCGCCAGCAGGGGGACAGGGGGAGAAAACATTCAGTACTTC. Its protein product is CASRGTGGENIQYF.

The chain recombines TRBV7-8 with TRBJ2-5; D is undetermined. The CDR3 has 14 residues. Germline V gene data show CDR1 as SGHVS and CDR2 as FQNEAQ. Trimming took off 5 bases at V and 2 bases at J, with 12 bases between the two ends. This CDR3 reads CASSHQAEQETQYF. Here the CDR3 DNA reads TGTGCCAGCAGCCACCAGGCAGAACAAGAGACCCAGTACTTC.

This clone was seen a handful of times. This sequence joins TRBV4-1 and TRBJ2-1, with D possibly TRBD2 on 6 matching bases. The length of the CDR3 is 14 residues. V lost 0 bases and J 3 bases, leaving 6 bases between the germline ends. Germline-derived CDR1 and CDR2 are MGHRA and YSYEKL. CDR3 bases: TGCGCCAGCAGCCAAGAGGGGGGCTACAATGAGCAGTTCTTC. It translates to CASSQEGGYNEQFF.

The chain employs TRBV4-1 and TRBJ2-3; D is possibly TRBD2 (6 bases). From germline, CDR1 is MGHRA and CDR2 YSYEKL. Trimming took 0 bases from V and 1 from J, leaving 8 bases between them. This CDR3 comprises 15 residues. CDR3 amino acids: CASSQDPGGTDTQYF. CDR3 DNA: TGCGCCAGCAGCCAAGACCCGGGGGGCACAGATACGCAGTATTTT.

This clone was picked up a small number of times. This CDR3 is CATNTGLPNTEAFF. For the CDR3, the DNA is TGTGCCACCAACACAGGACTACCGAACACTGAAGCTTTCTTT. V usage is TRBV28 and J usage is TRBJ1-1; the D gene is possibly TRBD1 (5 bases). This CDR3 comprises 14 residues. Germline CDR1 MDHEN, CDR2 SYDVKM. V shed 10 bases and J shed 1 base, with 16 bases lying between them.

The CDR3 reads CASRTGGTVRTLHF. CDR3 DNA sequence: TGTGCCAGCAGGACAGGGGGGACAGTTAGGACCCTCCACTTT. The rearrangement joins TRBV28 to TRBJ1-6; 9 bases align to TRBD1. Germline CDR1 and CDR2: MDHEN and SYDVKM. Trimming took 6 bases from V and 14 from J; bases not matched to a gene: 11. CDR3 length equals 14 residues.

This clone was observed a few times. The chain carries TRBV30 and TRBJ1-5, with a possible D match to TRBD1 (6 bases). V was clipped by 5 bases and J by 7 bases, with 18 bases between them. Germline CDR1 reads GTSNPN; CDR2 reads SVGIG (reference sequence). This CDR3 spans 14 amino acids. The DNA of the CDR3 is TGTGCCTGGTCCGAGGGGGGGGCGGAACAGCCCCAGCATTTT. This gives the protein CAWSEGGAEQPQHF.